This T cell receptor (beta chain) was found in a study of blood T cell repertoires in COVID-19. Authors' processing steps: The assay estimated nucleated cells by amplifying reference gene primers. Sequencing was performed with immunoSEQ multiplex PCR; in TCRdb, only in-frame clones are kept and a portion is missing. The D gene and trimming were derived from the DNA, and the V and J assignments and clone size from that table. The sample comprises 300,000 to 400,000 clones, roughly 90% of which are singletons, and 0.97% rests with the top ten. This CDR3 has 13 amino acids. The germline CDR1 and CDR2 sequences are MNHEY and SVGAGI. Germline trimming cut 8 bases from V and 8 bases from J; bases unmatched to any gene: 6. This clone was recorded a few times. Ages ranged from about 18 to 89 years, with residence in 24 US areas. Participants' reported clinical history set cohort assignment.

Sequencing was performed on PBMCs or T cells enriched from blood (not recorded which). The clonotype was recovered from a woman under 40 with acute COVID-19. This chain links TRBV6-5 with TRBJ1-4, with 9 nucleotides matching TRBD1. The CDR3 region is CASLQGAKEKLFF. The CDR3 nucleotides are TGTGCCAGCCTACAGGGGGCAAAAGAAAAACTGTTTTTT.